A single sample gave rise to the 7 T cell receptor beta chains below, sequenced in a study of cytomegalovirus exposure and HLA in healthy donors. PCR used 60 Vbeta primers and 13 Jbeta primers. Measured with immunoSEQ multiplex PCR; TCRdb has only the in-frame clones, and not every one. The sample contains approximately 130,000 clones, 75% to 90% of which appear only once. Sequencing used PBMCs. These TCRs come from a woman aged 40 to 50 in good health and CMV-seronegative.

The chain has TRBV4-3 and TRBJ2-5; TRBD2 is a possible D gene (6 bases). In germline, CDR1 is LGHNA, CDR2 YSLEER. The CDR3 sequence is 15 residues long. V shed 2 bases and J shed 5 bases, with 15 bases lying between them. The CDR3 DNA follows: TGCGCCAGCAGCCAATCCGCAGGGACTGGGGAGACCCAGTACTTC. It is translated as CASSQSAGTGETQYF.

V gene TRBV6-5 combines with J gene TRBJ1-1, with D possibly TRBD1 on 5 matching bases. Trimming pared 6 bases from V and 6 bases from J, leaving 14 bases between. This CDR3 is 13 amino acids long. The germline V gene has CDR1 MNHEY and CDR2 SVGAGI. CDR3 amino acids: CASREAGRPEAFF. The CDR3, as DNA: TGTGCCAGCAGAGAAGCGGGGCGCCCTGAAGCTTTCTTT.

The J gene is TRBJ2-6, the V gene TRBV29-1, with a possible D match to TRBD1 (5 bases). The V end was cut by 4 bases, the J end by 2 bases, with 9 bases between. CDR1 and CDR2 from the germline V gene are SQVTM and ANQGSEA. This CDR3 spans 14 amino acids. DNA of the CDR3: TGCAGCGTTGGCTGGGGCCCTGGGGCCAACGTCCTGACTTTC. Residues: CSVGWGPGANVLTF.

This chain connects TRBV4-2 to TRBJ2-7; 8 bases are shared with TRBD2. CDR3 size: 15 residues. After removal of 0 bases from V and 1 base from J, the junction contained 2 bases not matched to a gene. CDR1 is LGHNA and CDR2 is YNFKEQ in the germline V gene. For the CDR3, the DNA is TGTGCCAGCAGCCAAGAAGCGGGGGTATCCTACGAGCAGTACTTC. The encoded protein is CASSQEAGVSYEQYF.

The J gene is TRBJ1-2, the V gene TRBV5-4; maybe TRBD1 (5 bases). V gave up 0 bases and J gave up 4 bases, with 13 bases separating them. The CDR3 loop spans 15 amino acids. The germline V gene encodes CDR1 SGHNT and CDR2 YYREEE (reference sequence). The CDR3 here is CASSLEWVRVYGYTF. The CDR3 coding sequence is TGTGCCAGCAGCTTGGAATGGGTCAGGGTCTATGGCTACACCTTC. The full variable domain, rest sourced from reference TRBV5-4 and TRBJ1-2, is ETGVTQSPTHLIKTRGQQVTLRCSSQSGHNTVSWYQQALGQGPQFIFQYYREEENGRGNFPPRFSGLQFPNYSSELNVNALELDDSALYLCASSLEWVRVYGYTFGSGTRLTVV.

V gene TRBV7-9 combines with J gene TRBJ2-3; TRBD1 matches at 9 bases. Trimming at V came to 4 bases and at J to 1 base, leaving 6 bases not matched to a gene. The CDR3 totals 16 residues. The V gene's germline CDR1 is SEHNR and CDR2 FQNEAQ (reference sequence). The CDR3 nucleotides read TGTGCCAGCAGCTCCGTCTGGACAGGGGGCACAGATACGCAGTATTTT. It encodes CASSSVWTGGTDTQYF.

The chain couples TRBV5-4 to TRBJ1-3, with D unclear. V was pared by 4 bases and J by 0 bases, with 8 bases between. The CDR3 covers 14 residues. CDR1 and CDR2 (germline): SGHNT, YYREEE (reference sequence). The CDR3 sequence is CASSLRSSGNTIYF. Written as DNA, the CDR3 is TGTGCCAGCAGCCTCCGGAGCTCTGGAAACACCATATATTTT.